What follows are 24 T cell receptor beta chains derived from one specimen sequenced in a study of post-analysis software for immune sequencing data. Broader study findings: In patients, about 5 TRBV segments were more frequent than in controls, with TRBV5-6, TRBV5-1 and TRBV20-1 among them.

Their cognate antigens are unknown. Researchers reported that TCR beta cDNA libraries carried unique molecular identifiers. TCRdb recomputed calls from the PCR reads with MiXCR, one row per CDR3 protein. This table has roughly 650,000 distinct CDR3 sequences, 55% to 60% appearing once. Sequencing was performed on blood. These receptors were obtained from a girl aged 2 to 9 with multiple sclerosis.

The chain has TRBV20-1 and TRBJ2-5, with a possible D match to TRBD2 (6 bases). This CDR3 region has 13 residues. The germline V and J ends were trimmed by 0 bases and 3 bases, with 8 bases remaining between them. The germline gives CDR1 DFQATT, CDR2 SNEGSKA (reference sequence). The CDR3 reads CSARDPGEETQYF. CDR3 DNA sequence: TGCAGTGCTAGAGATCCGGGGGAAGAGACCCAGTACTTC.

The rearrangement uses TRBV7-8 and TRBJ2-5, with TRBD2 matching over 8 bases. The CDR3 sequence is 16 residues long. Germline CDR1 and CDR2: SGHVS and FQNEAQ. Trimming removed 5 bases from V and 2 bases from J; junction bases left unmatched: 10. Here the CDR3 reads CASSAPGGPSQETQYF. Here the CDR3 DNA reads TGTGCCAGCAGCGCCCCGGGAGGGCCTTCTCAAGAGACCCAGTACTTC.

The chain has TRBV7-2 and TRBJ1-1; D may be TRBD1 (5 bases). The germline V gene has CDR1 SGHTA and CDR2 FQGNSA. There are 14 residues in the CDR3. Trimming removed 5 bases from V and 0 bases from J, with 10 bases in between. CDR3 bases: TGTGCCAGCAGCGGCTACAGGATGAACACTGAAGCTTTCTTT. Its protein product is CASSGYRMNTEAFF.

Written as DNA, the CDR3 is TGTGCCAGCAGTTTAAATTTGGGGGCGGAGCAGTTCTTC. It encodes CASSLNLGAEQFF. The chain joins TRBV12-3 or TRBV12-4 to TRBJ2-1; D is possibly TRBD1 (6 bases). Trimming pared 2 bases from V and 10 bases from J, leaving 12 bases between. The CDR3 has 13 amino acids.

This clonotype was seen just once. V gene TRBV9 combines with J gene TRBJ2-3, with 14 bases fitting TRBD2. CDR3 length: 17 amino acids. The V segment lost 3 bases and the J segment 8 bases; nucleotides outside the gene matches: 11. Germline loops: CDR1 SGDLS, CDR2 YYNGEE. The CDR3: CASSAGTSGGLDGTQYF. The CDR3 DNA is TGTGCCAGCAGCGCCGGGACTAGCGGGGGACTAGATGGTACGCAGTATTTT. Full variable domain (missing parts from reference TRBV9 and TRBJ2-3): DSGVTQTPKHLITATGQRVTLRCSPRSGDLSVYWYQQSLDQGLQFLIQYYNGEERAKGNILERFSAQQFPDLHSELNLSSLELGDSALYFCASSAGTSGGLDGTQYFGPGTRLTVL.

V gene TRBV9 combines with J gene TRBJ2-1; 10 bases agree with TRBD2. Trimming at V came to 4 bases and at J to 3 bases, leaving 4 bases not matched to a gene. Germline V CDR1 and CDR2: SGDLS, YYNGEE. This CDR3 spans 15 amino acids. The CDR3 sequence: CASSSSGGDYNEQFF. CDR3 nucleotides: TGTGCCAGCAGCTCCAGCGGGGGGGACTACAATGAGCAGTTCTTC.

This clonotype has more than one count but fewer than ten. The V gene is TRBV3-1, the J gene TRBJ2-3, with D perhaps assigned TRBD1 or TRBD2 (5 bases each). Germline CDR1 and CDR2: LGHDT and YNNKEL (reference sequence). Trimming left V 4 bases short and J 0 bases short, with 14 bases between. The CDR3 extends over 16 amino acids. This CDR3 is CASSPAPGRSTDTQYF. The CDR3 DNA is TGTGCCAGCAGCCCGGCTCCGGGACGTAGCACAGATACGCAGTATTTT.

V gene TRBV7-6 combines with J gene TRBJ1-4; a weak D match, TRBD1 (5 bases). The ends were cut back, 2 bases at V and 6 bases at J, with 13 bases in the middle. From germline, CDR1 is SGHVS and CDR2 FNYEAQ. CDR3 length: 15 residues. The CDR3: CASSLLRGDHEKLFF. Written as DNA, the CDR3 is TGTGCCAGCAGCTTACTTCGGGGGGATCATGAAAAACTGTTTTTT.

This chain connects TRBV15 to TRBJ2-5; D perhaps matches TRBD2 (6 bases). Deletions cut 1 base from V and 4 bases from J, with 13 bases between. Germline V gives CDR1 LNHNV, CDR2 YYDKDF (reference sequence). This CDR3 comprises 15 residues. The CDR3 loop reads CATSRVGGGVETQYF. Here the CDR3 DNA reads TGTGCCACCAGCAGAGTCGGGGGTGGCGTAGAGACCCAGTACTTC.

The J gene is TRBJ2-1, the V gene TRBV7-9; the D is unclear. Trimming took off 8 bases at V and 9 bases at J, with 17 bases between the two ends. In germline, CDR1 is SEHNR, CDR2 FQNEAQ (reference sequence). The CDR3 has 13 residues. The CDR3, as DNA: TGTGCCAGCGGCCAATGGACCGCCGCTGAGCAGTTCTTC. Translating gives CASGQWTAAEQFF.

The V call is TRBV12-3 or TRBV12-4, the J call TRBJ2-1; possible D gene TRBD1, 6 bases. The CDR3 totals 16 residues. V was trimmed by 5 bases and J by 3 bases, leaving 17 bases between them. The CDR3 sequence is CASSPRVGGIYNEQFF. The CDR3 region has the DNA TGTGCCAGCAGTCCTAGGGTAGGGGGAATCTACAATGAGCAGTTCTTC.

The chain uses TRBV7-2 and TRBJ1-2; weak D call: TRBD1 (6 bases). Germline V gene data show CDR1 as SGHTA and CDR2 as FQGNSA. The CDR3 extends over 15 amino acids. Trimming took off 5 bases at V and 0 bases at J, with 13 bases between the two ends. CDR3 in amino acids: CASSPGDTANYGYTF. CDR3 in DNA: TGTGCCAGCAGCCCAGGGGACACAGCTAACTATGGCTACACCTTC.

The chain combines TRBV6-5 with TRBJ2-4, with 7 bases identical to TRBD1. The DNA end is more similar to TRBJ2-7, so the J call may be wrong. The CDR3 runs 14 residues. Germline V gives CDR1 MNHEY, CDR2 SVGAGI. CDR3 in amino acids: CASLLGQVKDEQYF. The CDR3 DNA follows: TGTGCCAGCCTTCTTGGACAGGTAAAGGACGAGCAGTACTTC.

The chain links TRBV6-6 to TRBJ2-7; 8 bases are shared with TRBD1. After removal of 6 bases from V and 1 base from J, the junction contained 5 bases not matched to a gene. The CDR3 spans 14 residues. Looked up from germline, CDR1 is MNHNY and CDR2 is SVGAGI (reference sequence). Here the CDR3 DNA reads TGTGCCAGCAGGCCGGGACAGGATTCCTACGAGCAGTACTTC. Protein product: CASRPGQDSYEQYF.

The chain combines TRBV6-6 with TRBJ2-5; D uncertain. The CDR3 has 12 amino acids. The germline V and J ends were trimmed by 5 bases and 1 base, with 5 bases remaining between them. Germline V gene sequence: CDR1 MNHNY, CDR2 SVGAGI (reference sequence). CDR3 bases: TGTGCCAGCAGTCATCTCCAAGAGACCCAGTACTTC. This gives the protein CASSHLQETQYF.

This rearrangement joins TRBV20-1 to TRBJ2-5, with a weak D call TRBD1 (5 bases). CDR3 size: 13 residues. With 0 bases removed from V and 5 bases from J, the gap between germline ends came to 10 bases. CDR1 and CDR2 from the germline V gene are DFQATT and SNEGSKA (reference sequence). The CDR3 bases are TGCAGTGCTAGAGATGGCAGGGATGAGACCCAGTACTTC. This gives the protein CSARDGRDETQYF.

The rearrangement joins TRBV12-3 or TRBV12-4 to TRBJ1-1; 7 positions match TRBD1. V lost 5 bases, J lost 1 base, and 1 base stayed unmatched. The CDR3 contains 13 residues. The CDR3 DNA follows: TGTGCCAGCAGTCACAGGGGGAACACTGAAGCTTTCTTT. Amino acids: CASSHRGNTEAFF.

This clonotype was recorded only once. V usage is TRBV3-1 and J usage is TRBJ1-1, with 8 bases matching TRBD1. Losses at the gene ends were 4 bases for V and 8 bases for J; bases not matched to a gene: 6. CDR1 is LGHDT, CDR2 YNNKEL, per germline (reference sequence). The CDR3 consists of 13 residues. The CDR3 DNA reads TGTGCCAGCAGCCGAGGACAGGGCTACGAAGCTTTCTTT. Amino acid sequence: CASSRGQGYEAFF.

CDR3 amino acids: CATSAGYTGELFF. CDR3 DNA sequence: TGTGCCACCAGTGCCGGCTACACCGGGGAGCTGTTTTTT. The chain joins TRBV24-1 to TRBJ2-2; the D is unclear. This CDR3 comprises 13 residues. The germline CDR1 and CDR2 sequences are KGHDR and SFDVKD. The V and J ends lost 5 bases and 3 bases respectively, with 6 bases between them.

The chain links TRBV9 to TRBJ2-3; a possible D gene is TRBD1 (5 bases). There are 14 residues in the CDR3. V dropped 7 bases and J dropped 2 bases, with 14 bases sitting between them. Germline V gene sequence: CDR1 SGDLS, CDR2 YYNGEE. In DNA form, the CDR3 reads TGTGCCAGCCAGGGTGGCGGAGTCACAGATACGCAGTATTTT. This codes for CASQGGGVTDTQYF.

This clonotype was seen a handful of times. The J gene is TRBJ2-7, the V gene TRBV20-1, with 8 bases identical to TRBD2. Losses at the gene ends were 6 bases for V and 7 bases for J; bases not matched to a gene: 17. Germline CDR1 and CDR2: DFQATT and SNEGSKA (reference sequence). This CDR3 comprises 15 residues. The CDR3 here is CSATPGGLAGLEQYF. The CDR3 DNA sequence: TGCAGTGCAACTCCAGGCGGGCTAGCGGGTCTTGAGCAGTACTTC.

J is TRBJ2-1 and V is TRBV5-5; D unresolved. V lost 3 bases, J lost 12 bases, and 13 bases lay in between. CDR1 is SGHKS, CDR2 YYEKEE, per germline (reference sequence). The CDR3 extends over 12 amino acids. The CDR3 region is CASSSRTSWQFF. As DNA, the CDR3 is TGTGCCAGCAGCTCACGGACCTCGTGGCAGTTCTTC.

The chain employs TRBV5-5 and TRBJ2-1, with a possible D match to TRBD1 (5 bases). The germline V gene encodes CDR1 SGHKS and CDR2 YYEKEE (reference sequence). There are 14 residues in the CDR3. With 1 base removed from V and 3 bases from J, the gap between germline ends came to 8 bases. CDR3 region: CASSLSRVYNEQFF. The CDR3 DNA reads as TGTGCCAGCAGCTTGTCCAGGGTCTACAATGAGCAGTTCTTC.

This clonotype has only a few counts. The rearrangement links TRBV7-8 to TRBJ2-3, with D possibly being TRBD1 (5 bases). V lost 8 bases, J lost 0 bases, and 24 bases lay in between. In germline, CDR1 is SGHVS, CDR2 FQNEAQ. The CDR3 is made up of 18 amino acids. Written as DNA, the CDR3 is TGTGCCAGCCGGGCCGCAGGGTTCACCCTTATAAGCACAGATACGCAGTATTTT. Protein: CASRAAGFTLISTDTQYF. The whole variable domain, remainder taken from reference TRBV7-8 and TRBJ2-3, is GAGVSQSPRYKVAKRGQDVALRCDPISGHVSLFWYQQALGQGPEFLTYFQNEAQLDKSGLPSDRFFAERPEGSVSTLKIQRTQQEDSAVYLCASRAAGFTLISTDTQYFGPGTRLTVL.